Listed below are T cell receptor beta chains from one sample, sequenced in a study of response to subunit inactivated influenza vaccine. Via MiXCR, TCRdb re-called the RT-PCR reads, giving one row per CDR3 protein. Found here are about 190,000 distinct CDR3 sequences, around 14% of them singletons; the top ten hold about 28%. The specimen comprised CD8+ T cells sorted from PBMCs, sampled around 5 days after vaccination. These receptors were taken from a man aged 50-59 years who received an inactivated influenza vaccine. Each CDR3 is given with its conserved first and last residue. D genes are given only for firm matches. Expanded clones are given a class, and other clones once, few, many or no size at all.

clone size | D gene | J gene | V gene | CDR3 protein | CDR3 DNA
. | TRBD1 | TRBJ2-7 | TRBV15 | CATSSSGQGSNEQYF | TGTGCCACCAGCAGCTCGGGACAGGGGAGCAACGAGCAGTACTTC
few | . | TRBJ2-1 | TRBV7-9 | CASSPTGTEAYNEQFF | TGTGCCAGCAGCCCGACCGGGACCGAGGCCTACAATGAGCAGTTCTTC
. | . | TRBJ2-3 | TRBV5-6 | CASSGEGMGAVRDTQYF | TGTGCCAGCAGCGGGGAAGGAATGGGGGCCGTTAGAGATACGCAGTATTTT
few | . | TRBJ2-5 | TRBV7-9 | CASSSGRQMYF | TGTGCCAGCAGCTCGGGACGGCAAATGTACTTC
. | TRBD1 | TRBJ2-1 | TRBV6-2/TRBV6-3 | CASSYSMVTGGNEQFF | TGTGCCAGCAGTTACTCGATGGTGACAGGGGGCAATGAGCAGTTCTTC
few | TRBD2 | TRBJ2-5 | TRBV6-2/TRBV6-3 | CASSYSIIASGDYKTQYF | TGTGCCAGCAGTTACTCGATAATCGCTAGCGGGGACTATAAGACCCAGTACTTC
few | TRBD2 | TRBJ2-4 | TRBV28 | CASSSSLAVQNIQYF | TGTGCCAGCAGTTCCTCACTAGCGGTCCAAAACATTCAGTACTTC
. | . | TRBJ2-1 | TRBV9 | CASSVGPSIVGGEQFF | TGTGCCAGCAGCGTAGGACCGTCAATCGTCGGTGGTGAGCAGTTCTTC
. | . | TRBJ2-5 | TRBV10-2 | CASSDSSHIRTQYF | TGCGCCAGCAGTGATAGCAGCCACATTCGGACCCAGTACTTC
few | . | TRBJ1-6 | TRBV20-1 | CSAREWAANSPLHF | TGCAGTGCTAGAGAGTGGGCCGCTAATTCACCCCTCCACTTT
many | TRBD2 | TRBJ2-1 | TRBV29-1 | CSGKRGSSYNEQFF | TGCAGCGGCAAGCGGGGGAGCTCCTACAATGAGCAGTTCTTC
. | . | TRBJ2-7 | TRBV11-2 | CASSLIYEQYF | TGTGCCAGCAGCCTCATTTACGAGCAGTACTTC
few | TRBD1 | TRBJ2-7 | TRBV27 | CASRFQGASYEQYF | TGTGCCAGCAGATTCCAGGGGGCCTCCTACGAGCAGTACTTC
many | TRBD1 | TRBJ2-1 | TRBV11-1 | CASSPGGAYNEQFF | TGTGCCAGCAGCCCAGGGGGCGCATACAATGAGCAGTTCTTC
few | TRBD1 | TRBJ2-1 | TRBV11-2 | CASSNFGQGAGNNEQFF | TGTGCCAGCAGTAACTTTGGACAGGGGGCCGGTAACAATGAGCAGTTCTTC
. | TRBD2 | TRBJ2-1 | TRBV7-8 | CASSLTGTSGRMGNEQFF | TGTGCCAGCAGCTTAACAGGGACTAGCGGGAGGATGGGCAATGAGCAGTTCTTC
few | TRBD2 | TRBJ2-7 | TRBV12-3/TRBV12-4 | CASSLAGAAYEQYF | TGTGCCAGCAGTCTAGCGGGGGCCGCCTACGAGCAGTACTTC
. | . | TRBJ1-1 | TRBV5-1 | CASSYVGRNTEAFF | TGCGCCAGCAGCTATGTCGGTCGAAACACTGAAGCTTTCTTT
. | TRBD1 | TRBJ1-2 | TRBV19 | CASSIDPEGDRNYGYTF | TGTGCCAGTAGTATAGATCCCGAAGGGGACAGGAACTATGGCTACACCTTC
many | . | TRBJ2-5 | TRBV5-6 | CASSFGIGAETQYF | TGTGCCAGCAGCTTTGGAATAGGGGCAGAGACCCAGTACTTC
many | . | TRBJ1-1 | TRBV2 | CASRVPENTEAFF | TGTGCCAGCAGGGTCCCTGAGAACACTGAAGCTTTCTTT
few | . | TRBJ2-7 | TRBV29-1 | CSVVGTDAYEQYF | TGCAGCGTTGTCGGGACGGATGCCTACGAGCAGTACTTC
. | . | TRBJ2-6 | TRBV15 | CATGWANVLTF | TGTGCCACGGGGTGGGCCAACGTCCTGACTTTC
few | . | TRBJ1-5 | TRBV6-6 | CASSYSDISQHF | TGTGCCAGCAGTTACTCTGACATTTCCCAGCATTTT
few | . | TRBJ2-1 | TRBV20-1 | CSATNADSSYNEQFF | TGCAGTGCTACAAACGCGGATAGCTCCTACAATGAGCAGTTCTTC
. | TRBD1 | TRBJ1-1 | TRBV4-3 | CASSQGQGAGAEAFF | TGCGCCAGCAGCCAAGGTCAGGGGGCGGGGGCTGAAGCTTTCTTT
few | . | TRBJ1-1 | TRBV7-9 | CASSSPYNTEAFF | TGTGCCAGCAGCTCCCCGTATAACACTGAAGCTTTCTTT
many | . | TRBJ1-3 | TRBV20-1 | CSAFNSGNTIYF | TGCAGTGCTTTCAACTCTGGAAACACCATATATTTT
few | . | TRBJ2-7 | TRBV6-1 | CASSPPGLRYEQYF | TGTGCCAGCTCCCCACCGGGCCTGAGGTACGAGCAGTACTTC
many | . | TRBJ2-7 | TRBV20-1 | CSARRDGTYEQYF | TGCAGTGCTAGGAGGGACGGTACCTACGAGCAGTACTTC
few | . | TRBJ2-2 | TRBV6-1 | CASRELAGSRTGELFF | TGTGCCAGCAGGGAACTTGCTGGCTCTAGGACCGGGGAGCTGTTTTTT
few | . | TRBJ1-1 | TRBV20-1 | CSARDTNGPTEAFF | TGCAGTGCTAGAGATACTAACGGCCCGACTGAAGCTTTCTTT
few | TRBD2 | TRBJ2-7 | TRBV12-3/TRBV12-4 | CASSLLAGGTYEQYF | TGTGCCAGCAGTCTACTAGCGGGAGGCACCTACGAGCAGTACTTC
many | . | TRBJ2-7 | TRBV3-1 | CASSRRPRSYEQYF | TGTGCCAGCAGCCGCCGCCCCCGTTCCTACGAGCAGTACTTC
few | . | TRBJ1-1 | TRBV10-3 | CAISFGTAEAFF | TGTGCCATCAGCTTCGGGACCGCTGAAGCTTTCTTT
. | TRBD1 | TRBJ2-5 | TRBV18 | CASSLDRPNQETQYF | TGTGCCAGCTCCCTGGACAGGCCTAACCAAGAGACCCAGTACTTC
. | . | TRBJ2-3 | TRBV2 | CASSGPPKGTDTQYF | TGTGCCAGCAGTGGACCCCCGAAAGGCACAGATACGCAGTATTTT
. | . | TRBJ1-3 | TRBV6-5 | CASSSPEFSGNTIYF | TGTGCCAGCAGTTCCCCGGAGTTCTCTGGAAACACCATATATTTT
many | TRBD2 | TRBJ2-7 | TRBV20-1 | CSASRTSGRAAYEQYF | TGCAGTGCTAGCAGGACTAGCGGGAGGGCCGCCTACGAGCAGTACTTC
few | TRBD1 | TRBJ1-1 | TRBV4-1 | CASSQWQGGTEAFF | TGCGCCAGCAGCCAATGGCAGGGGGGCACTGAAGCTTTCTTT
. | TRBD2 | TRBJ2-2 | TRBV2 | CASISLASTGELFF | TGTGCCAGCATCTCACTAGCGAGCACCGGGGAGCTGTTTTTT
few | . | TRBJ2-7 | TRBV12-5 | CASGLDLRDLFF | TGTGCTAGTGGTTTGGACCTCCGGGACCTTTTCTTC
. | . | TRBJ2-7 | TRBV7-9 | CASSLTPDIYEQYF | TGTGCCAGCAGCTTAACGCCGGATATCTACGAGCAGTACTTC
. | . | TRBJ1-1 | TRBV6-2/TRBV6-3 | CASNTANTEAFF | TGTGCCAGCAATACGGCGAACACTGAAGCTTTCTTT